This record looks at one T cell receptor (beta chain) sequence and its context. Its antigen is unknown. No base-level quality is on record; no much larger clone is a single base apart. The cohort consisted of 600 to 700 healthy bone marrow donors. All cohort members were sampled while nominally healthy, although unrecorded immune exposures were likely present. The donor tested CMV seronegative and was one of the 352 seronegative cohort members. A peripheral blood sample was collected from each donor, and TCR beta sequencing was performed on peripheral blood mononuclear cells. The Qiagen DNeasy Blood Extraction Kit was used to extract genomic DNA from the blood cell samples. Receptors were amplified or captured by the immunoSEQ multiplex PCR assay. For the multiplex PCR, a mixture combining 60 forward primers for TCR Vbeta segments and 13 reverse primers for TCR Jbeta segments was used. The CDR3 region of rearranged TCR beta genes was amplified from genomic DNA with a multiplex PCR assay. The Illumina HiSeq System was used to sequence the amplified TCR beta libraries as 87-base-pair reads. As for how the authors treated the data: Across the 670 or so repertoires, a later analysis counted 75 million to 90 million unique TCR beta chains, approximately 12 million of which were shared by at least two donors. Raw reads were error-corrected and collapsed into unique sequences by a nearest-neighbor algorithm in which closely related sequences were merged to remove PCR and sequencing errors. To assign V, D and J gene segments, CDR3 sequences were aligned to IMGT reference sequences. For a sequence to be retained, a match of at least six nucleotides was required to both a V gene segment and a J gene segment. Rearrangements were classified as productive when the CDR3 lacked stop codons and remained in frame with V and J, and all other rearrangements were classified as non-productive. Following IMGT convention, CDR3 was defined as the stretch from the second conserved V-encoded cysteine up to the conserved J-encoded phenylalanine. Sequences without an unambiguous match to a single V gene segment were excluded from the earlier analysis of 450 to 750 of the donors. An earlier analysis of roughly 590 of the donors called V segments functional above 56.7% productive rearrangements and segregating when the between-donor standard deviation exceeded 5%. A statistical classification framework was built to diagnose cytomegalovirus status from the catalog of TCR beta chain sequences. In a later analysis, V and J genes were assigned by comparing TCR nucleotide sequences against IMGT/GENE-DB human TR gene sequences. A later analysis assigned CDR3 sequences and most-parsimonious VDJ recombination scenarios with the TCRdist pipeline. A later analysis defined each TCR beta chain by its CDR3 amino acid sequence plus V-gene family, and excluded reads lacking a unique V-gene family. To address suspected cross-contamination and a sequencing artifact, a later analysis removed under 600 highly shared, low-generation-probability nucleotide sequences. For each public chain, a later analysis derived a clonal expansion index from normalized ranks of inferred template counts within each repertoire. In a later analysis, generation probabilities were computed with a VDJ recombination model fitted to out-of-frame rearrangements, and the resulting probabilities were checked against IGoR. In a later analysis, TCR-TCR, TCR-HLA and TCR-CMV co-occurrence was scored with hypergeometric tests, and a repertoire-size bias correction was applied to TCR pairs. False discovery rates were estimated in a later analysis by permuting HLA or CMV assignments 20 times. A later analysis grouped co-occurring TCRs with DBSCAN, adding TCRdist sequence similarity when clustering within HLA-allele-positive subsets. Repertoires with fewer than 30,000 or more than 120,000 public chains were left out of co-occurrence clustering, as were about five repertoires with anomalous nucleotide sharing. TCRdb took this table from immuneACCESS and kept in-frame rearrangements with V and J called. Such tables lack part of the clones; where checked against another copy, unresolved V genes explain under half of the gap, and the rest is unexplained. Clone size and V and J calls were adopted from that table, with D and trimming inferred from the DNA. Recorded for this sample are about 140,000 clones; roughly 78% of them occurred a single time. 2.5% to 3% of the sample belongs to the ten largest clones.

This entry belongs to a study of cytomegalovirus exposure and HLA in healthy donors (dated by TCRdb to the late 2010s). Background on the whole study: In an earlier analysis of approximately 500 of the donors, 250 to 300 Gb of sequence data and 90 million to 120 million unique TCR beta sequences from about 179 million T cells were reported. Four or five DR-DQ haplotypes were handled as single units for association and clustering, since linkage in the cohort was strong. The study profiled the T cell repertoires of more than 500 subjects by immunosequencing and related them to cytomegalovirus serostatus. A later analysis re-analyzed previously published TCR beta repertoires from roughly 690 donors and added high-resolution HLA genotyping to study TCR occurrence patterns. All discovery cohort repertoires had been generated on a single sequencing platform. The study aimed to test whether cataloging public T cell receptors could reveal signatures of past pathogen exposure. An earlier analysis of several hundred of the donors applied high-throughput TCR beta sequencing to assess whether each TCR beta V gene segment acted as functional or pseudogenic. A later genetic analysis took genome-wide SNP genotypes for 398 of the 666 donors and used that subset as a discovery cohort. Among about 410 genotyped donors of the cohort, an average of approximately 220,000 unique TCR beta nucleotide sequences was sequenced per donor, of which about 18% were non-productive. Among the approximately 400 genotyped donors, approximately 82% belonged to the genetic ancestry cluster associated with self-reported Caucasian donors. HLA typing covered class I and class II loci at four-digit resolution. To predict cytomegalovirus infection status, the study brought together high-throughput TCR immunosequencing, statistical association of individual TCRs with disease status, and machine learning. Donor age, sex, ethnicity and CMV serostatus were compiled alongside the repertoire data. About 330 gigabases of sequencing data and around 88 million unique TCR sequences made up an early release that covered 500 to 700 HLA-typed donors. Besides the first cohort of around 670 subjects, a separate validation cohort made up of around 120 different subjects was used. Rather than drawing on any new phenotypic data, the later analysis identified candidate immune exposures from TCR beta sequences and the way those sequences occurred across donors. Typing coverage differed by locus: A, B, C, DRB1 and DQB1 were typed in roughly 629-640 donors, DQA1 in roughly 510, DPA1 in approximately 610, and DPB1 in roughly 470. Results and caveats for the whole study, not just this receptor: Presence/absence analyses assumed roughly uniform sequencing depth across donors, an assumption that may not hold. In a later analysis, HLA-associated TCR beta chains were found to be more clonally expanded and to have lower generation probabilities than equally common non-associated chains. A cluster of highly shared sequence variants was judged likely to be a technical artifact of the sequencing pipeline. Some IMGT-functional V segments, including TRBV6-2 and TRBV6-3, could not be told apart with the 87-base-pair reads, so those segments were excluded. Specific HLA alleles were associated with roughly 16,000 TCR beta sequences at a false discovery rate of 0.05 in a later analysis. Correlated functional status among segregating V segments might reflect linkage disequilibrium, but an unknown experimental factor could not be ruled out. According to a later genetic analysis, donors in an Asian-associated ancestry cluster had fewer N-insertions in productive TCRs than the roughly 670-donor mean. In a later analysis, TCR association rates were found to vary across HLA loci, with the most associated TCRs seen for DRB1 alleles and the fewest for HLA-C alleles. The classifier was reported to diagnose cytomegalovirus status with high specificity and sensitivity in both the original and validation cohorts. The study listed 150 to 200 TCR beta chains as associated with cytomegalovirus. CMV serostatus was the only immune exposure information available for the cohort. While some public TCRs were present in many individuals, most TCR sequences turned up only very rarely across donors. A later analysis found that most CMV-associated TCR beta chains appeared HLA-restricted, with HLA associations seemingly driven largely by CMV exposure. It was suggested by the authors that the approach could potentially be generalized to other disease states and immunological phenotypes. When HLA alleles, especially DR and DQ, strongly co-occurred, attributing TCR associations to individual alleles was difficult. In vitro tests confirmed that a few of the cytomegalovirus-associated TCR beta chains recognize cytomegalovirus antigens. A further reported finding was that TCR beta sequences accurately predicted the HLA-A and HLA-B alleles for most subjects in the first cohort. Roughly 17 rarely observed V segments, including chromosome 9 orphons, were excluded from the earlier analysis of almost 600 of the donors because counts were too low. The cohort was sequenced for TCR beta chains only, and without alpha or paired-chain data the features that could be detected were limited. Because HLA typing was missing for some donors at each locus, association tests included only the typed subset. According to a later analysis, parvovirus B19, influenza, CMV and Epstein-Barr virus appeared linked to several top co-occurrence clusters. A later genetic analysis associated a missense DCLRE1C variant with V-gene and J-gene trimming of TCR beta chains, and an independent cohort replicated the association. In an earlier analysis of about 550 of the donors, most TCR beta V segments were observed in productive rearrangements about 87% or about 30% of the time, broadly matching IMGT annotations.

Trimming accounts for 6 bases at V and 5 bases at J, while the number of junction bases matched to no gene is 23. CDR3 length: 20 amino acids, cysteine to phenylalanine. Only the CDR3 DNA is retained, 60 bases long and in frame from the first base. For CDR1 and CDR2, the germline V gene lists KGHSH and LQKENI. The chain uses TRBV18 and TRBJ2-5, and 11 junction bases match TRBD1. The source material was PBMCs. This sequence originates from a female donor in good health and CMV-seronegative. CDR3 reads: CASSPRTSVIGQGAKETQYF. The nucleotide sequence reads TGTGCCAGCTCGCCCCGAACGTCCGTCATCGGACAGGGGGCGAAGGAGACCCAGTACTTC.